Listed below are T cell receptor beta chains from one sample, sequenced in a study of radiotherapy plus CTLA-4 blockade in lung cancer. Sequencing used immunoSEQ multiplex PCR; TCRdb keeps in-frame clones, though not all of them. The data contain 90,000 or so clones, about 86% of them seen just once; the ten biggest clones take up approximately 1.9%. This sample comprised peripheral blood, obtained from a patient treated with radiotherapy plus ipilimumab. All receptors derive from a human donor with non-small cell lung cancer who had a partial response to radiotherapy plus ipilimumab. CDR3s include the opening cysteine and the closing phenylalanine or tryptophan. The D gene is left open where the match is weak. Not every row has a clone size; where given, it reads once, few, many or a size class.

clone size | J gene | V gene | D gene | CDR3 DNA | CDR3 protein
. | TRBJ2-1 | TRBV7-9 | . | TGTGCCAGCAGCTCTAACAGGTTAGGAGAGCAGTTCTTC | CASSSNRLGEQFF
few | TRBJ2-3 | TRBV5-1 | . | TGCGCCAGCGGAAAGGAGGGGAGAACCACAGATACGCAGTATTTT | CASGKEGRTTDTQYF
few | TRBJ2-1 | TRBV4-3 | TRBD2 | TGCGCCAGCAGCCAAGCTAGGACTAGCGGCTACAATGAGCAGTTCTTC | CASSQARTSGYNEQFF
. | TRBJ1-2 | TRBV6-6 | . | TGTGCCAGCAGTTCACTTCTCGACGGGAGGGGAGGCTACACCTTC | CASSSLLDGRGGYTF
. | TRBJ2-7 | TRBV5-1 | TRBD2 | TGCGCCAGCAGTTCGGGGGGGGGATACGAGCAGTACTTC | CASSSGGGYEQYF
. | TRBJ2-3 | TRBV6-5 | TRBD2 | TGTGCCGCGGCGAGACTAGCGGGAGTTGATACGCAGTATTTT | CAAARLAGVDTQYF
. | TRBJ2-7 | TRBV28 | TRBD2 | TGTGCCAGCAGTCTAGGACTAGCGGGAGGTCAAGAGCAGTACTTC | CASSLGLAGGQEQYF
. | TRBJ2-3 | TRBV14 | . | TGTGCCAGCAGCCAAGTCCGGGATACGCAGTATTTT | CASSQVRDTQYF
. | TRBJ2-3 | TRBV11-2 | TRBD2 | TGTGCCAGCAGCTTAGTATTAGCGGGAGCTAGCACAGATACGCAGTATTTT | CASSLVLAGASTDTQYF
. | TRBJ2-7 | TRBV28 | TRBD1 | TGTGCCAGCAGCAGATCGTGGACAGGGGTCCACGAGCAGTACTTC | CASSRSWTGVHEQYF
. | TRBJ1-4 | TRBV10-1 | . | TGCGCCAGCAGTGAGTCGGGGGGGTTTCAGGAAAAACTGTTTTTT | CASSESGGFQEKLFF
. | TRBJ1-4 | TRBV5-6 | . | TGTGCCAGCACCCCGGGACTGAAGGGTGAAAAACTGTTTTTT | CASTPGLKGEKLFF
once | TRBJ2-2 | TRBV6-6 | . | TGTGCCAGCAATCCCGGGAGTAGGACCGGGGAGCTGTTTTTT | CASNPGSRTGELFF
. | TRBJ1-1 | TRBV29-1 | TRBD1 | TGCAGCGTTGAAGGGGCCGCGACAGGGGTTAACACTGAAGCTTTCTTT | CSVEGAATGVNTEAFF
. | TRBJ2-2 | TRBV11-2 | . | TGTGCCAGCAGCGCCCGCCGGGACTTTAACACCGGGGAGCTGTTTTTT | CASSARRDFNTGELFF
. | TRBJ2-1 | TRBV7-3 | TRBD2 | TGTGCCAGCAGCCCGGACCCTGTACTAGCGGGAACTTACAATGAGCAGTTCTTC | CASSPDPVLAGTYNEQFF
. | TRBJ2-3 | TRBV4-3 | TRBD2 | TGCGCCAGCAGCCAAGTTCTAGCGGGAGGAGGGACCCCCACAGATACGCAGTATTTT | CASSQVLAGGGTPTDTQYF
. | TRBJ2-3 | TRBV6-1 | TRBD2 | TGTGCCAGCAGTGGCGGGACTAGCGGGAGTGGTACGCAGTATTTT | CASSGGTSGSGTQYF
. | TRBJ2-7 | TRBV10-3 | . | TGTGCCATCCGGGAGGGGACAGGGTCCTACGAGCAGTACTTC | CAIREGTGSYEQYF
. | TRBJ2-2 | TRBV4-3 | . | TGCGCCAGCAGCCTAGGGGCACTCGCGAACACCGGGGAGCTGTTTTTT | CASSLGALANTGELFF
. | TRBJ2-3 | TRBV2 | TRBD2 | TGTGCCAGCAGTGGAAATAGCGGGAGAGGAAATACGCAGTATTTT | CASSGNSGRGNTQYF
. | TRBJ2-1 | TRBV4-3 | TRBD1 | TGCGCCAGCAGCCCGAGGCCGGGACAGGGCACCGAGCAGTTCTTC | CASSPRPGQGTEQFF
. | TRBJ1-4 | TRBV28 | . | TGTGCCAGCAGGACAGGAGGAAATGAAAAACTGTTTTTT | CASRTGGNEKLFF
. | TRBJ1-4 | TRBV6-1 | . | TGTGCCAGCCAAGACAGGTTTTTTAATGAAAAACTGTTTTTT | CASQDRFFNEKLFF
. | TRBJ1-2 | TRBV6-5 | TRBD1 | TGTGCCAGCAGGAGATCAGGGGGCGCGGATGGCTACACCTTC | CASRRSGGADGYTF
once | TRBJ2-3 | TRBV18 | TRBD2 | TGTGCCAGCTCACCTCCTAGCGGGAGCACAGATACGCAGTATTTT | CASSPPSGSTDTQYF
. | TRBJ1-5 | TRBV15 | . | TGTGCCACCAGCAGAGTTGGCCGATATAGCAATCAGCCCCAGCATTTT | CATSRVGRYSNQPQHF
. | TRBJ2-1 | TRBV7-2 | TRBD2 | TGTGCCAGCAGCTTGCAGTCCGGACTAGCGGGAGTCAATGAGCAGTTCTTC | CASSLQSGLAGVNEQFF
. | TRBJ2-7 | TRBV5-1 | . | TGCGCCAGCAGCGGGGGGACTCCCAGGAGCTCCTACGAGCAGTACTTC | CASSGGTPRSSYEQYF
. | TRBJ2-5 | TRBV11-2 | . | TGTGCCAGCAGCTTAGACCTGACTCACCCCCAAGAGACCCAGTACTTC | CASSLDLTHPQETQYF
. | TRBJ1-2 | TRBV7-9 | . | TGTGCCAGCAGCCACCCCCTGGCAGACTATGGCTACACCTTC | CASSHPLADYGYTF
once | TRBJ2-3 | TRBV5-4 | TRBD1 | TGTGCCAGCAGCTTTCTACAGGGGGCGGATACGCAGTATTTT | CASSFLQGADTQYF
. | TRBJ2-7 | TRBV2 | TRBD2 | TGTGCCAGGGGGTCTAGCGGGGGCCTCTCCTACGAGCAGTACTTC | CARGSSGGLSYEQYF
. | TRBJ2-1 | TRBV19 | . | TGTGCCAGTAGTATCGGAGAGGAGCAGTTCTTC | CASSIGEEQFF
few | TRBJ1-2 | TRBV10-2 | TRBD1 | TGCGCCAGCAGATCGACAGGGAACTATGGCTACACCTTC | CASRSTGNYGYTF
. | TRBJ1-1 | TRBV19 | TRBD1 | TGTGCCAGTAGGCATGACAGGGCGATGAACACTGAAGCTTTCTTT | CASRHDRAMNTEAFF
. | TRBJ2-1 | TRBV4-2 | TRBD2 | TGTGCCAGCAGGTCCGGGACTAGCGGGAATGGTGAGCAGTTCTTC | CASRSGTSGNGEQFF
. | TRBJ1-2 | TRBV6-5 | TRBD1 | TGTGCCAGCAGCCGGGACAGGTTAAACTATGGCTACACCTTC | CASSRDRLNYGYTF
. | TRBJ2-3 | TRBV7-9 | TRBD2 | TGTGCCAGCAGCGTAGCTAGCGGAATAACGGATACGCAGTATTTT | CASSVASGITDTQYF
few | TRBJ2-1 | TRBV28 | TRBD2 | TGTGCCAGCAGTTTATCCGGGACTAGCTCCAATGAGCAGTTCTTC | CASSLSGTSSNEQFF
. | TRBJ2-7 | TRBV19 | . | TGTGCCAGTAGTGAACAGGCTGGACCCTACGAGCAGTACTTC | CASSEQAGPYEQYF